This T cell receptor beta chain appears in the sequencing data of a study of CD8 T cells in ankylosing spondylitis. Study outcomes and limitations: Disease-linked clones reportedly concentrated significantly in matched ankylosing spondylitis synovial fluid.

For this clonotype: Its matching antigen is unknown.

TCRdb analysed the 5' RACE reads with MiXCR anew, one entry per CDR3 protein. The repertoire holds 210,000 or so distinct CDR3 sequences, with more than 25% as singletons. The CDR3 is made up of 12 amino acids. Germline-derived CDR1 and CDR2 are DFQATT and SNEGSKA (reference sequence). This clonotype was sampled from a male donor with ankylosing spondylitis or in good health (not recorded which). The rearrangement uses TRBV20-1 and TRBJ2-7; D might be TRBD1 (6 bases). The sequenced material came from blood, either unsorted or a sorted T cell fraction (not recorded which). The CDR3 region is CSGRTVSYEQYF. The CDR3 bases are TGCAGCGGTAGGACAGTCTCCTACGAGCAGTACTTC.